This TCR beta chain was documented in a study of glioma-infiltrating T cells. This clonotype was detected many times. What it binds is unknown. Germline CDR1 reads LGHDT; CDR2 reads YNNKEL (reference sequence). V was trimmed by 1 base and J by 5 bases, leaving 8 bases between them. The CDR3 is 13 residues long. Using RNA template, CDR3s of TCR alpha and beta were amplified with iRepertoire arm-PCR. For one-step reverse transcription and amplification, about 90-400 ng of tissue mRNA or PBMC total RNA was used. Via MiXCR, TCRdb re-called the multiplex PCR reads, giving one row per CDR3 protein. The profile covers approximately 100,000 distinct CDR3 sequences, with under 30% appearing a single time and roughly 30% taken by the ten largest. Study-level findings and limits: Non-neoplastic patients had below-expected tissue-blood divergence, while all gliomas exceeded expectation. CDR3 overlap between tissue and blood was very small.

V usage is TRBV3-1 and J usage is TRBJ1-1; D not resolved. This clonotype originated in a human donor with low-grade glioma or glioblastoma, undergoing nonglioma brain surgery, or in good health (not recorded which). Material: glioma tissue, nonneoplastic brain tissue, or PBMCs (not recorded which). The CDR3 region is CASSQAGYTEAFF. The CDR3 DNA is TGTGCCAGCAGCCAAGCGGGTTATACTGAAGCTTTCTTT.